These 12 T cell receptor beta chains were all obtained from the same sample, sequenced in a study of cytomegalovirus exposure and HLA in healthy donors. Here immunoSEQ multiplex PCR was the method, and the copy in TCRdb shows in-frame clones only, minus some. This table holds roughly 220,000 clones, around 80% found once. Sequencing input: PBMCs. The origin of the receptors is a woman aged 30 to 39 in good health and CMV-seropositive.

The J gene is TRBJ2-5, the V gene TRBV5-1, with a weak D call TRBD1 (6 bases). With 0 bases removed from V and 2 bases from J, the gap between germline ends came to 14 bases. The CDR3 has 16 amino acids. The germline V gene has CDR1 SGHRS and CDR2 YFSETQ. CDR3 in amino acids: CASSLAGAGTQETQYF. For the CDR3, the DNA is TGCGCCAGCAGCTTGGCGGGTGCTGGGACACAAGAGACCCAGTACTTC. Using reference TRBV5-1 and TRBJ2-5 for the parts outside the CDR3, the full variable domain is KAGVTQTPRYLIKTRGQQVTLSCSPISGHRSVSWYQQTPGQGLQFLFEYFSETQRNKGNFPGRFSGRQFSNSRSEMNVSTLELGDSALYLCASSLAGAGTQETQYFGPGTRLLVL.

The chain uses TRBV5-8 and TRBJ1-5; D is uncertain. CDR3 length: 12 amino acids. Trimming stripped 5 bases from V and 5 bases from J, with 8 bases between. Germline CDR1 is SGHTS and CDR2 is YDEGEE. This CDR3 reads CASRADDQPQHF. The CDR3, as DNA: TGTGCCAGCAGGGCGGACGATCAGCCCCAGCATTTT.

The chain couples TRBV6-1 to TRBJ2-7; 10 bases match TRBD1. Looked up from germline, CDR1 is MNHNS and CDR2 is SASEGT. The CDR3 contains 14 residues. V was clipped by 5 bases and J by 1 base; unmatched bases: 2. Here the CDR3 DNA reads TGTGCCAGCAGTCGGGACAGGGGTTCCTACGAGCAGTACTTC. It yields the protein CASSRDRGSYEQYF.

The chain employs TRBV6-4 and TRBJ2-1, with 7 bases that match TRBD2. The length of the CDR3 is 15 residues. In germline, CDR1 is MRHNA, CDR2 SNTAGT. The junction had 8 bases not matched to a gene; V was cut back by 3 bases and J by 6 bases. CDR3 region: CASSEAGGSVNEQFF. The CDR3 DNA sequence: TGTGCCAGCAGTGAGGCGGGCGGGAGCGTCAATGAGCAGTTCTTC.

This chain connects TRBV6-1 to TRBJ2-5; TRBD2 aligns across 8 bases. With 6 bases clipped from V and 5 bases from J, the junction kept 5 bases outside the gene matches. The CDR3 extends over 13 amino acids. Germline V gene lookup returns CDR1 MNHNS and CDR2 SASEGT. This CDR3 reads CASRGLGGETQYF. The CDR3 bases are TGTGCCAGCAGGGGACTAGGGGGGGAGACCCAGTACTTC.

The count of this clone is one. The chain recombines TRBV27 with TRBJ2-1, with TRBD1 identical over 9 bases. Trimming cost V 5 bases and J 7 bases; bases outside gene matches: 12. CDR3 length: 16 amino acids. Germline V gives CDR1 MNHEY, CDR2 SMNVEV (reference sequence). This chain's CDR3 is CASSPKQGARWNEQFF. CDR3 coding DNA: TGTGCCAGCAGTCCGAAACAGGGGGCTCGGTGGAATGAGCAGTTCTTC.

The V gene is TRBV27, the J gene TRBJ2-1, with D possibly matching TRBD1 (6 bases). V lost 5 bases to trimming and J lost 3 bases, with 11 bases between them. This CDR3 comprises 14 residues. Germline lookup yields CDR1 MNHEY and CDR2 SMNVEV (reference sequence). CDR3 protein: CASSRAGDYNEQFF. For the CDR3, the DNA is TGTGCCAGCAGTAGGGCAGGGGACTACAATGAGCAGTTCTTC.

This chain joins TRBV29-1 and TRBJ1-2; possibly TRBD1 for D (5 bases). The CDR3 runs 11 residues. In germline, CDR1 is SQVTM, CDR2 ANQGSEA. Trimming cost V 4 bases and J 7 bases, with 10 bases left between them. CDR3 sequence (DNA): TGCAGCGTTGGACTGGGGCCTGGCTACACCTTC. Protein product: CSVGLGPGYTF.

V and J are TRBV9 and TRBJ1-2; D may be TRBD1 (5 bases). The CDR3 is made up of 14 amino acids. Germline V lookup: CDR1 SGDLS, CDR2 YYNGEE. Deletions cut 0 bases from V and 2 bases from J, with 8 bases between. CDR3 sequence reads: CASSVGKGNYGYTF. The CDR3 DNA reads as TGTGCCAGCAGCGTAGGGAAGGGGAACTATGGCTACACCTTC.

The sample holds one count of this clone. The CDR3 region has the DNA TGTGCCTGGAGTGGGTACACCGGGGAGCTGTTTTTT. It translates to CAWSGYTGELFF. The rearrangement links TRBV30 to TRBJ2-2; D remains unclear. The germline gives CDR1 GTSNPN, CDR2 SVGIG (reference sequence). The V gene lost 1 base and the J gene lost 3 bases, with 3 bases spanning the gap. This CDR3 is built from 12 residues.

The gene calls are TRBV6-5 and TRBJ2-3, with 8 bases lining up with TRBD1. The CDR3 extends over 15 amino acids. V lost 0 bases, J lost 4 bases, and 3 bases stayed unmatched. The germline gives CDR1 MNHEY, CDR2 SVGAGI. CDR3 amino acids: CASSYSTGGSDTQYF. The CDR3, as DNA: TGTGCCAGCAGTTACTCAACAGGGGGTTCAGATACGCAGTATTTT.

The chain joins TRBV5-6 to TRBJ2-3; possibly TRBD1 for D (5 bases). Trimming took off 1 base at V and 3 bases at J, with 21 bases between the two ends. The V gene's germline CDR1 is SGHDT and CDR2 YYEEEE. This CDR3 has 18 residues. CDR3 in amino acids: CASSLILLGRARTDTQYF. For the CDR3, the DNA is TGTGCCAGCAGCTTGATACTTCTCGGCAGGGCCCGAACAGATACGCAGTATTTT.